These T cell receptor beta chains were read from a single sample in a study of human T cells and chemical hapten exposure. TCRdb re-called the RACE reads through MiXCR, storing one row per CDR3 protein. The sample lists over 35,000 distinct CDR3 sequences, about 8.9% occurring once. The input for sequencing was whole blood, taken in connection with sensitization to the hapten diphenylcyclopropenone (DPC). The receptors derive from a woman aged 35 to 49 with alopecia areata. Some clones in this sample may be carry-over from other donors' samples. Each CDR3 is given with its conserved first and last residue. D genes are given only for firm matches. Only part of the rows carry a size: once, few, many, or a class if the clone is expanded.

TRBJ1-2	TRBV25-1	many	TRBD1	CASSEYKQGGGYTF	TGTGCCAGCAGTGAATATAAACAGGGGGGCGGCTACACCTTC
TRBJ2-4	TRBV7-9	many	-	CAIEVPGTIGFIQYF	TGTGCCATCGAAGTACCAGGGACGATAGGCTTCATTCAGTACTTC
TRBJ2-6	TRBV2	many	-	CASNSKGVSSGANVLTF	TGTGCCAGCAATTCAAAGGGGGTTAGCTCTGGGGCCAACGTCCTGACTTTC
TRBJ2-2	TRBV3-1	-	-	CASSPWGASTGELFF	TGTGCCAGCAGCCCCTGGGGGGCGAGCACCGGGGAGCTGTTTTTT
TRBJ2-7	TRBV27	many	TRBD1	CASSFQGAYEQYF	TGTGCCAGCAGTTTCCAGGGGGCTTACGAGCAGTACTTC
TRBJ1-1	TRBV7-2	many	TRBD1	CASSLGSGKYRGDTEAFF	TGTGCCAGCAGCTTGGGGTCCGGCAAATACAGGGGGGACACTGAAGCTTTCTTT
TRBJ2-5	TRBV23-1	-	-	CTSSRGAGETQYF	TGCACCAGCAGCCGAGGGGCTGGAGAGACCCAGTACTTC
TRBJ1-5	TRBV12-3/TRBV12-4	many	-	CASSPAGSGVWSQHF	TGTGCCAGCAGTCCCGCCGGCAGTGGGGTTTGGTCCCAGCATTTT
TRBJ2-2	TRBV25-1	many	TRBD1	CASSTGGEDTGELFF	TGTGCCAGCAGTACAGGGGGCGAGGACACCGGGGAGCTGTTTTTT
TRBJ2-3	TRBV28	-	-	CASSLGAGADTQYF	TGTGCCAGCAGTTTAGGTGCAGGGGCAGATACGCAGTATTTT
TRBJ2-3	TRBV7-2	many	-	CASSPSRDTQYF	TGTGCCAGCAGCCCCTCCCGGGATACGCAGTATTTT
TRBJ1-4	TRBV6-5	many	-	CASSYSGGEKLFF	TGTGCCAGCAGTTACTCCGGCGGCGAAAAACTGTTTTTT
TRBJ2-7	TRBV28	few	-	CASTRGDQREQYF	TGTGCCAGCACCAGGGGCGATCAGCGCGAGCAGTACTTC
TRBJ2-6	TRBV14	few	-	CASSPLVSGANVLTF	TGTGCCAGCAGCCCCCTTGTCTCCGGGGCCAACGTCCTGACTTTC
TRBJ1-5	TRBV4-3	few	-	CASSQRLGGNQPQHF	TGCGCCAGCAGCCAAAGGCTGGGTGGCAATCAGCCCCAGCATTTT
TRBJ2-5	TRBV11-1	few	-	CASSSSSRQSETQYF	TGTGCCAGCAGCTCTTCTAGCCGGCAGAGCGAGACCCAGTACTTC
TRBJ1-1	TRBV7-9	many	-	CASSFEGAGTEAFF	TGTGCCAGCAGCTTCGAGGGCGCGGGCACTGAAGCTTTCTTT
TRBJ2-3	TRBV19	-	-	CASSPQAGSGTDTQYF	TGTGCCAGTAGTCCCCAAGCGGGTTCTGGCACAGATACGCAGTATTTT
TRBJ2-7	TRBV19	many	TRBD1	CASIGTGEGRNEQYF	TGTGCCAGTATTGGGACAGGGGAGGGGAGGAACGAGCAGTACTTC
TRBJ2-5	TRBV12-3/TRBV12-4	many	TRBD2	CASNLSGAGRETQYF	TGTGCCAGCAATTTAAGCGGGGCCGGAAGAGAGACCCAGTACTTC